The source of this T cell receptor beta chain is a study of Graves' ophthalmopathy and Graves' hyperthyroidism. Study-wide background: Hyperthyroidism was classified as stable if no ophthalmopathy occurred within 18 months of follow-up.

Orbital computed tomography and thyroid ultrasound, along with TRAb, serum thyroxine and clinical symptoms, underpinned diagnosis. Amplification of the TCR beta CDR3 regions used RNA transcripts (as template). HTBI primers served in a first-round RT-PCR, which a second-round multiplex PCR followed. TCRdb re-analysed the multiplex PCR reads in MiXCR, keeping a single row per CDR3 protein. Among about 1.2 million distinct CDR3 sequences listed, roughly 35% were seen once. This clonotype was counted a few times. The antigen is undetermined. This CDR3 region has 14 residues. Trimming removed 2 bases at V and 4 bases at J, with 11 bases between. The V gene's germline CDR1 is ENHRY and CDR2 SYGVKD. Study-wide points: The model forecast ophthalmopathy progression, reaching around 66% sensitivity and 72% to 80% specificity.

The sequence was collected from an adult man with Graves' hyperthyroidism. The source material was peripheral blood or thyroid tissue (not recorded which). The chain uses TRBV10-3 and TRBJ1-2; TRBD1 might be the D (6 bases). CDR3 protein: CAISEGRGSYGYTF. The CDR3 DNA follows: TGTGCCATCAGTGAGGGCAGGGGTTCCTATGGCTACACCTTC.